These T cell receptor beta chains were read from a single sample in a study of T cell responses to AZD1222 COVID-19 vaccine. Clones were read by immunoSEQ multiplex PCR, and TCRdb kept only the in-frame ones, dropping some. The sample lists roughly 140,000 clones, about 91% occurring once. The sample consisted of peripheral blood, taken on day 0 of AZD1222 vaccination. Receptors were obtained from an adult in good health. Each CDR3 is given with its conserved first and last residue. The D gene is left open where the match is weak.

TRBJ1-6 | NA | TRBV7-9 | CASRTSSYNSPLHF
TRBJ1-5 | NA | TRBV7-2 | CASSLGHITGTGSQPQHF
TRBJ2-3 | NA | TRBV11-2 | CASSLDRTDTQYF
TRBJ1-3 | NA | TRBV4-3 | CASSQEGGNTIYF
TRBJ2-4 | TRBD1 | TRBV6-2/TRBV6-3 | CASSLTPSGTALAKNIQYF
TRBJ1-1 | TRBD1 | TRBV7-3 | CASSAHQGAMAEAFF
TRBJ2-2 | TRBD2 | TRBV4-2 | CASSQVPAGGTGELFF
TRBJ1-1 | NA | TRBV19 | CASSIVGGTEAFF
TRBJ1-1 | TRBD1 | TRBV29-1 | CSGRQGGAAEAFF
TRBJ1-5 | NA | TRBV6-2/TRBV6-3 | CASSYDTDRGSQHF
TRBJ1-2 | TRBD1 | TRBV19 | CASSTTTGNYGYTF
TRBJ2-1 | TRBD1 | TRBV10-3 | CAISGQGNFNEQFF
TRBJ2-2 | NA | TRBV27 | CASRDPQYTGELFF
TRBJ2-1 | TRBD2 | TRBV7-2 | CASSLRVASGQREQFF
TRBJ1-2 | TRBD1 | TRBV25-1 | CASSHRGGGYTF
TRBJ2-1 | TRBD2 | TRBV7-9 | CASSFGGLAGAHYNEQFF
TRBJ1-1 | NA | TRBV18 | CASSPQGITEAFF
TRBJ1-5 | NA | TRBV19 | CASSIAVYGPQHF
TRBJ2-1 | NA | TRBV5-8 | CASSPSQQSSYNEQFF
TRBJ1-5 | NA | TRBV6-2/TRBV6-3 | CASSPTRGKSNQPQHF
TRBJ2-7 | NA | TRBV2 | CASSEGFSAEQYF
TRBJ2-7 | TRBD2 | TRBV11-3 | CASSSGLAGAYF
TRBJ1-1 | NA | TRBV4-3 | CASSQDPSNTEAFF
TRBJ1-4 | NA | TRBV6-5 | CASSYSYGGQNEKLFF
TRBJ1-1 | NA | TRBV6-2/TRBV6-3 | CASSTDRRKAFF
TRBJ1-1 | NA | TRBV9 | CASSVEWGSHTEAFF
TRBJ2-2 | TRBD2 | TRBV5-4 | CASSLGTSIGELFF
TRBJ2-7 | TRBD2 | TRBV6-5 | CASSRGSYEQYF
TRBJ2-1 | TRBD2 | TRBV4-2 | CASSQESGRVNEQFF
TRBJ1-4 | TRBD1 | TRBV30 | CAWSGDRGSGKRLFF
TRBJ2-3 | NA | TRBV7-9 | CASSTRDGTSTDTQYF
TRBJ1-3 | NA | TRBV5-1 | CASSLDTGNTIYF
TRBJ1-6 | NA | TRBV6-5 | CASSYWRTSYNSPLHF
TRBJ2-7 | NA | TRBV28 | CASSIKQTASSYEQYF
TRBJ1-2 | NA | TRBV10-3 | CAISGRTFDGYTF
TRBJ2-2 | TRBD2 | TRBV5-4 | CASSRLAGANTGELFF
TRBJ1-2 | TRBD1 | TRBV24-1 | CATSPGQDYGYTF
TRBJ2-5 | NA | TRBV25-1 | CASSELGGQETQYF
TRBJ1-4 | NA | TRBV6-5 | CASSYSFATNEKLFF
TRBJ1-2 | NA | TRBV6-2/TRBV6-3 | CASSPPPGYTF
TRBJ1-2 | NA | TRBV5-5 | CASSSTSGFGYTF
TRBJ2-5 | NA | TRBV6-5 | CASTPGHSETQYF
TRBJ1-5 | TRBD1 | TRBV15 | CATSRPPGQGNQPQHF
TRBJ2-1 | TRBD2 | TRBV7-2 | CASSLIATSGYNEQFF
TRBJ2-3 | TRBD2 | TRBV6-2/TRBV6-3 | CASSYGTSTFTDTQYF
TRBJ1-1 | NA | TRBV3-1/TRBV3-2 | CASSHWQVNTEAFF
TRBJ2-7 | NA | TRBV6-2/TRBV6-3 | CASSPILGRNNEQYF
TRBJ1-5 | NA | TRBV7-2 | CASSPDGINQPQHF
TRBJ1-5 | NA | TRBV12-5 | CASGLTPSNQPQHF
TRBJ1-2 | NA | TRBV30 | CAWTAGLSGNYGYTF
TRBJ2-3 | NA | TRBV29-1 | CSATGSTDTQYF
TRBJ1-3 | NA | TRBV7-2 | CASSFGVARNTIYF
TRBJ1-1 | NA | TRBV7-9 | CASSLALGNTEAFF
TRBJ2-3 | NA | TRBV9 | CASSVADGKRGTDTQYF
TRBJ2-7 | NA | TRBV5-1 | CASSLVGGYEQYF